The clone carrying this TCR beta chain was seen at least ten times. These data originate in a study of identical twins. This CDR3 region has 14 residues. CDR1 is SGHRS, CDR2 YFSETQ, per germline. The V segment lost 4 bases and the J segment 4 bases; nucleotides outside the gene matches: 5. TCRdb recomputed calls from the 5' RACE reads with MiXCR, one row per CDR3 protein. The table shows about 240,000 distinct CDR3 sequences, with roughly 12% occurring only once. In addition, the sample was reused for a study of yellow fever vaccine responses in identical twins.

The source of this sequence is a young woman in good health. The chain employs TRBV5-1 and TRBJ2-3; 8 nucleotides line up with TRBD2. The sequenced material came from memory (CD45RO+) T cells sorted from blood. CDR3 nucleotides: TGCGCCAGCAGCCCCGGACTAGCCCCAGATACGCAGTATTTT. Protein sequence: CASSPGLAPDTQYF. Filled out from reference TRBV5-1 and TRBJ2-3, the complete variable domain reads KAGVTQTPRYLIKTRGQQVTLSCSPISGHRSVSWYQQTPGQGLQFLFEYFSETQRNKGNFPGRFSGRQFSNSRSEMNVSTLELGDSALYLCASSPGLAPDTQYFGPGTRLTVL.